One sample yielded the 13 T cell receptor beta chains listed below, sequenced in a study of cytotoxic CD8 clonotypes in ibrutinib-treated CLL. TCRdb's table, derived via immunoSEQ multiplex PCR, lists solely in-frame clones and lacks some. The repertoire holds approximately 50,000 clones, with over 60% as singletons. The starting material was PBMCs, obtained after 12 months of ibrutinib treatment. The receptor set was obtained from a human donor with chronic lymphocytic leukemia.

The rearrangement links TRBV7-8 to TRBJ2-1; 14 nucleotides line up with TRBD2. Trimming at V came to 4 bases and at J to 8 bases, leaving 7 bases not matched to a gene. Germline CDR1 SGHVS, CDR2 FQNEAQ. CDR3 size: 16 residues. The CDR3 coding sequence is TGTGCCAGCAGCTGGCCGGGACTAGCGGGAGTCTATGAGCAGTTCTTC. Protein product: CASSWPGLAGVYEQFF.

The chain uses TRBV27 and TRBJ1-5; D is ambiguous. Deletions cut 4 bases from V and 6 bases from J, with 7 bases between. Germline-derived CDR1 and CDR2 are MNHEY and SMNVEV (reference sequence). CDR3 length equals 12 residues. The CDR3 DNA sequence: TGTGCCAGCAGTTACCGGGGTCAGCCCCAGCATTTT. It specifies CASSYRGQPQHF.

This clone was observed once. The rearrangement uses TRBV6-6 and TRBJ1-1; tentatively, D is TRBD1 (6 bases). CDR1 and CDR2 (germline): MNHNY, SVGAGI (reference sequence). CDR3 length equals 15 residues. V dropped 5 bases and J dropped 0 bases, with 13 bases sitting between them. CDR3 region: CASSPWTAVNTEAFF. The CDR3 DNA follows: TGTGCCAGCAGTCCCTGGACAGCAGTGAACACTGAAGCTTTCTTT.

This clone was picked up one time. The rearrangement links TRBV4-1 to TRBJ1-2; unclear D gene. Germline CDR1 MGHRA, CDR2 YSYEKL. The CDR3 spans 14 residues. V was shortened by 0 bases and J by 7 bases, with 12 bases between the two germline ends. In DNA, the CDR3 is TGCGCCAGCAGCCAAGATCCCGGGGTTATTGGCTACACCTTC. This translates into CASSQDPGVIGYTF.

This clone was found once. This rearrangement joins TRBV27 to TRBJ1-1; tentatively, D is TRBD1 (6 bases). From germline, CDR1 is MNHEY and CDR2 SMNVEV (reference sequence). V shed 2 bases and J shed 8 bases, with 12 bases lying between them. The CDR3 runs to 13 residues. In nucleotides, the CDR3 is TGTGCCAGCAGTTTAAGAGTAGGGGGGGAAGCTTTCTTT. Translation gives CASSLRVGGEAFF.

The chain couples TRBV7-6 to TRBJ2-2; 7 bases map to TRBD1. Germline V CDR1 and CDR2: SGHVS, FNYEAQ. This CDR3 contains 13 residues. The V gene end was trimmed by 4 bases and the J gene end by 6 bases; junction bases not matched to a gene: 2. As DNA, the CDR3 is TGTGCCAGCAGCTCCCAGGGGGCCGGGGAGCTGTTTTTT. It codes for CASSSQGAGELFF.

The V gene is TRBV4-1, the J gene TRBJ2-7, with TRBD1 identical over 10 bases. The V and J ends lost 0 bases and 2 bases, in that order; junction bases with no gene match: 4. The CDR3 spans 16 residues. The germline V gene has CDR1 MGHRA and CDR2 YSYEKL. CDR3 in amino acids: CASSQEPTGGPYEQYF. The CDR3 DNA follows: TGCGCCAGCAGCCAAGAGCCGACAGGGGGCCCCTACGAGCAGTACTTC.

The chain carries TRBV10-3 and TRBJ2-7; perhaps TRBD2 as D (6 bases). Trimming took 11 bases from V and 4 from J, leaving 24 bases between them. The length of the CDR3 is 15 residues. Per germline, CDR1 ENHRY and CDR2 SYGVKD. In DNA, the CDR3 is TGTGCCTCTTCTGGGAGCGGGCGGACCTATTACGAGCAGTACTTC. Protein product: CASSGSGRTYYEQYF.

This clone was recorded at least ten times. This rearrangement joins TRBV15 to TRBJ2-3, with D possibly matching TRBD2 (6 bases). The V end lost 2 bases, the J end lost 4 bases, and 13 bases lay between the germline ends. Germline V gene data show CDR1 as LNHNV and CDR2 as YYDKDF (reference sequence). This CDR3 region has 15 residues. The CDR3 sequence is CATSRNRERADTQYF. The CDR3 nucleotides read TGTGCCACCAGCAGAAATCGGGAGCGGGCAGATACGCAGTATTTT.

This clone was recorded only once. V gene TRBV18 combines with J gene TRBJ2-7; D may be TRBD1 or TRBD2 (5 bases each). This CDR3 region has 12 residues. From germline, CDR1 is KGHSH and CDR2 LQKENI. V shed 5 bases and J shed 3 bases, with 8 bases lying between them. The CDR3, as DNA: TGTGCCAGCTCATGGGACGTCTACGAGCAGTACTTC. Translated, it gives CASSWDVYEQYF.

The chain recombines TRBV5-1 with TRBJ2-3; 11 nucleotides match TRBD2. The V segment lost 0 bases and the J segment 4 bases; nucleotides outside the gene matches: 4. This CDR3 is built from 16 residues. CDR1 is SGHRS, CDR2 YFSETQ, per germline. The CDR3 nucleotides read TGCGCCAGCAGCTTGGGTAGCGGGAGGGCCGCAGATACGCAGTATTTT. This sequence encodes CASSLGSGRAADTQYF.

The chain couples TRBV6-5 to TRBJ2-3, with 8 nucleotides matching TRBD2. V shed 5 bases and J 0 bases; nucleotides not matched to a gene: 4. CDR3 size: 15 residues. Per the germline V gene, CDR1 is MNHEY and CDR2 is SVGAGI. The CDR3 spells CASSKLAASTDTQYF. The CDR3, as DNA: TGTGCCAGCAGTAAACTAGCGGCTAGCACAGATACGCAGTATTTT.

J is TRBJ2-7 and V is TRBV6-1, with 10 bases matching TRBD2. Trimming cost V 1 base and J 3 bases; bases outside gene matches: 3. The CDR3 extends over 15 amino acids. Germline V gene data show CDR1 as MNHNS and CDR2 as SASEGT. The CDR3 DNA sequence: TGTGCCAGCAGTGAAGGTCTAGCGGGAGTCTACGAGCAGTACTTC. It encodes CASSEGLAGVYEQYF.